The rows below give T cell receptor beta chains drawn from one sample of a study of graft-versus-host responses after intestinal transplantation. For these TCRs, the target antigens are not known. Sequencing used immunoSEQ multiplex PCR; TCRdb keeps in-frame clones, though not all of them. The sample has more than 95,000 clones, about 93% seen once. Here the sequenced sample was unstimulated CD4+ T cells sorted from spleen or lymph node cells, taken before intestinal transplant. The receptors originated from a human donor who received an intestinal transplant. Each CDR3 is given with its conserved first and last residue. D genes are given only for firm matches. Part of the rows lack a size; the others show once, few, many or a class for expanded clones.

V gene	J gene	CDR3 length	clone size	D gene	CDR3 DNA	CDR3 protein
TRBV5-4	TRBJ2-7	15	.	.	TGTGCCAGCAGCTTGGTATTAGGGAGCTCCTACGAGCAGTACTTC	CASSLVLGSSYEQYF
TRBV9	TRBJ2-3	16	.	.	TGTGCCAGCAGCCCCCGTGGCGGGTCCAACACAGATACGCAGTATTTT	CASSPRGGSNTDTQYF
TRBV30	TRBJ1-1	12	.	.	TGTGCCTGGAACAGGGTCCGATCTGAAGCTTTCTTT	CAWNRVRSEAFF
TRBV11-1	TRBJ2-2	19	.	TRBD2	TGTGCCAGCAGCTTAGTCGGTCCCAAGCGGGACTCGAACACCGGGGAGCTGTTTTTT	CASSLVGPKRDSNTGELFF
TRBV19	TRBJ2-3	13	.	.	TGTGCCAGTAGGACCCGAGACCAGGGTACGCAGTATTTT	CASRTRDQGTQYF
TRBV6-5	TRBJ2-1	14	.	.	TGTGCCAGCAGTCCCCCAGGGAAGGCCAATGAGCAGTTCTTC	CASSPPGKANEQFF
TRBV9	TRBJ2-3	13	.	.	TGTGCCAGCAGCAAAATAGCCACAGATACGCAGTATTTT	CASSKIATDTQYF
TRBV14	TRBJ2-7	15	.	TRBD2	TGTGCCAGCAGCCCGGGACTAGCGGGGATCTACGAGCAGTACTTC	CASSPGLAGIYEQYF
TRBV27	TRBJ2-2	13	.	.	TGTGCCAGCAGTTTATGGGGGGCCGGGGAGCTGTTTTTT	CASSLWGAGELFF
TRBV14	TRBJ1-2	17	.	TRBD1	TGTGCCAGCAGCCAAAACGAATTGGACAGGAGTTACTATGGCTACACCTTC	CASSQNELDRSYYGYTF
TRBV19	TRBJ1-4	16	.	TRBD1	TGTGCCAGTAGCGACAGGGGGCCGTCTTGGAATGAAAAACTGTTTTTT	CASSDRGPSWNEKLFF
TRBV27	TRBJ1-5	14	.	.	TGTGCCAGCAGCTCTCCCGGGATTTATCAGCCCCAGCATTTT	CASSSPGIYQPQHF
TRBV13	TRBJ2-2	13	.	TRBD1	TGTGCCAGCAGCCGAACAGGGGCTGGGGAGCTGTTTTTT	CASSRTGAGELFF
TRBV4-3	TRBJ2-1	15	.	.	TGCGCCAGCTCGGCCGGGGTGAGCTCCTACAATGAGCAGTTCTTC	CASSAGVSSYNEQFF
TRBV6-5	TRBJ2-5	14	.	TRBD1	TGTGCCAGCAGTTACTTTGACAGGGAAGAGACCCAGTACTTC	CASSYFDREETQYF
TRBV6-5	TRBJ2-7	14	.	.	TGTGCCAGCAGTTACAACGGGAGATCCTACGAGCAGTACTTC	CASSYNGRSYEQYF
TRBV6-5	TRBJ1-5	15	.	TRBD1	TGTGCCAGCAGTTACTCCGGACAGGGCAATCAGCCCCAGCATTTT	CASSYSGQGNQPQHF
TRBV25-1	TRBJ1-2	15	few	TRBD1	TGTGCCAGCAGTGAATCGGGGACAGTCAACTATGGCTACACCTTC	CASSESGTVNYGYTF
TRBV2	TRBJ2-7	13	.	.	TGTGCCAGCAGTACGGGACTCCACTACGAGCAGTACTTC	CASSTGLHYEQYF
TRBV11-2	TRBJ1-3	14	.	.	TGTGCCAGCAGCTATAGCCTCTCTGGAAACACCATATATTTT	CASSYSLSGNTIYF
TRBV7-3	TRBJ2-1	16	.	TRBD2	TGTGCCAGCAGCGGCGGGAGCGGGGGGGCCTTCAATGAGCAGTTCTTC	CASSGGSGGAFNEQFF
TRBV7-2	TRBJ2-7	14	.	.	TGTGCCAGCAGCCCGGGGGGCCAGAACTACGAGCAGTACTTC	CASSPGGQNYEQYF
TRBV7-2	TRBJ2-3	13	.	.	TGTGCCAGCAGCTTACAGTTCACAGATACGCAGTATTTT	CASSLQFTDTQYF
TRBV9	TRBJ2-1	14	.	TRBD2	TGTGCCAGCAGCGCAGCGGGACTCTACAATGAGCAGTTCTTC	CASSAAGLYNEQFF
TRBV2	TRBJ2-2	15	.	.	TGTGCCAGCAAAGGGGGGCGGGGGTACACCGGGGAGCTGTTTTTT	CASKGGRGYTGELFF
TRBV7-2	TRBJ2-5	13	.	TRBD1	TGTGCCAGCAGCCCACAGGGGGGAGAGACCCAGTACTTC	CASSPQGGETQYF
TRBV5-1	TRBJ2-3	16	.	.	TGCGCCAGCAGCTTGGATCTAGGGGGACGCACAGATACGCAGTATTTT	CASSLDLGGRTDTQYF
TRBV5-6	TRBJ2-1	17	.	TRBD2	TGTGCCAGCAGCTTCCGACTAGCGGGGGTAGCGGTGGATGAGCAGTTCTTC	CASSFRLAGVAVDEQFF
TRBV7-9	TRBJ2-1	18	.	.	TGTGCCAGCAGCTTAAGGCAGGGCCGGCGTCTAGCGAACAATGAGCAGTTCTTC	CASSLRQGRRLANNEQFF
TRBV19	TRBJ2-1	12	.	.	TGTGCCAGTAGTATCAGGGGCTATGAGCAGTTCTTC	CASSIRGYEQFF
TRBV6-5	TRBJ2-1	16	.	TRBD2	TGTGCCAGCAGTTACTCGACTAGCGGTCGGCACAATGAGCAGTTCTTC	CASSYSTSGRHNEQFF
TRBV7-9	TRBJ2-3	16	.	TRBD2	TGTGCCAGCACCAGACTAGCGGGACTCTCCACAGATACGCAGTATTTT	CASTRLAGLSTDTQYF
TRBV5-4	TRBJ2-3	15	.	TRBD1	TGTGCCAGCAGCTCCCAGGGACAGAGCACAGATACGCAGTATTTT	CASSSQGQSTDTQYF
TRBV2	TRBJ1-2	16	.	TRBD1	TGTGCCAGCAGTGACCTAGGTTTGGGACAGAACTATGGCTACACCTTC	CASSDLGLGQNYGYTF
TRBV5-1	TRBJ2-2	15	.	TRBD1	TGCGCCAGCAGCTGGGACAGAACTCTTACCGGGGAGCTGTTTTTT	CASSWDRTLTGELFF
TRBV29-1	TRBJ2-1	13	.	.	TGCAGCGTTGAGCGACAGGCGTTCAATGAGCAGTTCTTC	CSVERQAFNEQFF
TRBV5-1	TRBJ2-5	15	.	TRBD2	TGCGCCAGCAGCGGGACTTGGGGGGGACAAGAGACCCAGTACTTC	CASSGTWGGQETQYF
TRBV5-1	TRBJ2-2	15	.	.	TGCGCCAGCAGCCCGGAGGGGACTTATACCGGGGAGCTGTTTTTT	CASSPEGTYTGELFF
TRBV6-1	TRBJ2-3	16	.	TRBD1	TGTGCCAGCAGTGACCCGCTGACAGGGCTAGTAGATACGCAGTATTTT	CASSDPLTGLVDTQYF
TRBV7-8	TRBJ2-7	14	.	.	TGTGCCAGCAGCCTGGGACTGTTACGCTACGAGCAGTACTTC	CASSLGLLRYEQYF
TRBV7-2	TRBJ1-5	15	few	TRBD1	TGTGCCAGCAGTTTCAACAGGGGTGAGAATCAGCCCCAGCATTTT	CASSFNRGENQPQHF
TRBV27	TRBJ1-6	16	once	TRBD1	TGTGCCAGCTCGGGACAGGGGAACTCCTATAATTCACCCCTCCACTTT	CASSGQGNSYNSPLHF
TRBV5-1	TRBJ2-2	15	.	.	TGCGCCAGCAGCTTGATGGGGGCGATGAGCGGGGAGCTGTTTTTT	CASSLMGAMSGELFF
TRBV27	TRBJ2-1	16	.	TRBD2	TGTGCCAGCAGTTTACCGCGGGGGAGCTCCTACAATGAGCAGTTCTTC	CASSLPRGSSYNEQFF
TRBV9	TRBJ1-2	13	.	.	TGTGCCAGCAGCGTAGTGTCGGAGGGTGGCTACACCTTC	CASSVVSEGGYTF
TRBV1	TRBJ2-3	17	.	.	TGCACCAGCAGCCTGGGACTAGCGGGAGACGGCACAGATACGCAGTATTTT	CTSSLGLAGDGTDTQYF
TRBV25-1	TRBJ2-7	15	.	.	TGTGCCAGCAGTGGGGGGGGCCTTAGCTCCTACGAGCAGTACTTC	CASSGGGLSSYEQYF
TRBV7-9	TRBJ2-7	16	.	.	TGTGCCAGCAGCTTAGTGCCGGGACTGCAAACCTACGAGCAGTACTTC	CASSLVPGLQTYEQYF
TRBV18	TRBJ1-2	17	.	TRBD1	TGTGCCAGCTCACCCATAAGTTCCGGGACAGCTAACTATGGCTACACCTTC	CASSPISSGTANYGYTF
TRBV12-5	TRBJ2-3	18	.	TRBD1	TGTGCTAGTGGTTTTAGGGAAGACCGGGACAGGGTCACAGATACGCAGTATTTT	CASGFREDRDRVTDTQYF
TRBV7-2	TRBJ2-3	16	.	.	TGTGCCACGCACCCCCCGAGGGACTTTAGCACAGATACGCAGTATTTT	CATHPPRDFSTDTQYF
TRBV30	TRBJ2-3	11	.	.	TGTGCCTGGACTATGGCAGATACGCAGTATTTT	CAWTMADTQYF
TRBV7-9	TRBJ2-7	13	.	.	TGTGCCAGCAGCTTAGCGGGGGACAACGAGCAGTACTTC	CASSLAGDNEQYF
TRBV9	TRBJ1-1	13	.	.	TGTGCCAGCAGCCCCCAGGGGAGCACTGAAGCTTTCTTT	CASSPQGSTEAFF
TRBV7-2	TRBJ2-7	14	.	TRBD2	TGTGCCAGCAGCTCTTCTAGCGGGGGATACGAGCAGTACTTC	CASSSSSGGYEQYF